These 6 T cell receptor beta chains share one sample of origin, sequenced in a study of cytomegalovirus exposure and HLA in healthy donors. The primer mix had 60 Vbeta and 13 Jbeta primers. The assay was immunoSEQ multiplex PCR, and TCRdb's table has in-frame clones only and misses some. The sample has about 50,000 clones, roughly four fifths seen once. Sequencing was done on a sample of PBMCs. Receptor source: a woman aged 40 to 50 in good health and CMV-seropositive.

This clone appeared a single time. The chain has TRBV28 and TRBJ1-3, with D possibly matching TRBD1 (6 bases). Trimming took 4 bases from V and 5 from J, leaving 15 bases between them. CDR1 is MDHEN and CDR2 is SYDVKM in the germline V gene. The CDR3 has 15 amino acids. The CDR3 loop is CASSSSPDRRNTIYF. The DNA of the CDR3 is TGTGCCAGCAGTTCCTCCCCGGACAGAAGAAACACCATATATTTT.

The chain employs TRBV7-2 and TRBJ2-7; unclear D gene. Trimming removed 3 bases from V and 0 bases from J, with 6 bases in between. Germline V gene sequence: CDR1 SGHTA, CDR2 FQGNSA. There are 13 residues in the CDR3. The CDR3 sequence is CASSFMSSYEQYF. Written as DNA, the CDR3 is TGTGCCAGCAGCTTCATGAGCTCCTACGAGCAGTACTTC.

The J gene is TRBJ1-1, the V gene TRBV9, with 7 bases that match TRBD1. V dropped 5 bases and J dropped 4; count of bases not matched to a gene: 5. The V gene's germline CDR1 is SGDLS and CDR2 YYNGEE. This CDR3 region has 13 residues. Here the CDR3 DNA reads TGTGCCAGCAGTACCCCAGGGGGCACTGAAGCTTTCTTT. It encodes CASSTPGGTEAFF.

The rearrangement joins TRBV6-5 to TRBJ1-6; 7 bases are shared with TRBD1. V lost 8 bases, J lost 7 bases, and 2 bases stayed unmatched. The CDR3 totals 12 residues. Germline lookup yields CDR1 MNHEY and CDR2 SVGAGI. CDR3 coding DNA: TGTGCCAGCCGGGACAGAAATTCACCCCTCCACTTT. Protein: CASRDRNSPLHF.

This chain uses TRBV5-1 with TRBJ1-5; D possibly corresponds to TRBD1 (6 bases). The CDR3 covers 16 residues. V was shortened by 0 bases and J by 2 bases, with 12 bases between the two germline ends. Germline CDR1 SGHRS, CDR2 YFSETQ. CDR3 residues: CASSLDGQTGNQPQHF. For the CDR3, the DNA is TGCGCCAGCAGCTTGGATGGACAGACTGGCAATCAGCCCCAGCATTTT.

This chain connects TRBV6-6 to TRBJ2-5; 8 bases align to TRBD1. The end of the DNA aligns better with TRBJ2-7, so the J call may be wrong. There are 14 residues in the CDR3. The V gene's germline CDR1 is MNHNY and CDR2 SVGAGI (reference sequence). The CDR3 DNA reads TGTGCCAGCAGTTACCAGGGGGCGAGCTACGAGCAGTACTTC. Translated: CASSYQGASYEQYF.